These 26 T cell receptor beta chains originate from one sample sequenced in a study of T cells in Graves' hyperthyroidism and ophthalmopathy. The source material, RNA transcripts, was used to amplify TCR beta CDR3 regions. With the HTBI primer set, the TCR CDR3 went through a first round of RT-PCR. TCRdb reprocessed the multiplex PCR reads via MiXCR and lists one record per CDR3 protein. The sample has roughly 380,000 distinct CDR3 sequences, roughly 14% seen once. Sequencing was performed on blood. The receptor set was obtained from a man between 25 and 39 years old with Graves' hyperthyroidism that later progressed to Graves' ophthalmopathy.

This clonotype was detected ten times or more. This sequence joins TRBV28 and TRBJ2-6; D gene ambiguous. Germline CDR1 reads MDHEN; CDR2 reads SYDVKM. The CDR3 length is 15 residues. V lost 3 bases, J lost 0 bases, and 6 bases lay in between. CDR3 residues: CASSFSVSGANVLTF. CDR3 nucleotides: TGTGCCAGCAGTTTCTCGGTCTCTGGGGCCAACGTCCTGACTTTC.

At least ten counts were recorded for this clonotype. V gene TRBV6-1 combines with J gene TRBJ2-1; 7 bases line up with TRBD2. This CDR3 comprises 15 residues. J gave up 3 bases and V 7 bases, and 9 bases lay outside the gene matches. Germline assignment: CDR1 MNHNS and CDR2 SASEGT. The CDR3 DNA reads as TGTGCCAGCACCCCCCGACTAGCAGACTACAATGAGCAGTTCTTC. Translation: CASTPRLADYNEQFF.

About this clonotype: Compared with germline, one end of the junction differs, possibly owing to a read error. The V and J genes are TRBV6-2 or TRBV6-3 and TRBJ1-1; the D is unclear. Germline V gene sequence: CDR1 MNHEY, CDR2 SVGEGT. The CDR3 extends over 14 amino acids. In nucleotides, the CDR3 is TGTGCCAGCAGCGCTTTCGGGGAGTGGACTGGAGCTTTCTTT. It specifies CASSAFGEWTGAFF.

This clonotype was detected only a few times. A junction boundary mismatches the germline segment, possibly from a read error. V gene TRBV6-2 or TRBV6-3 combines with J gene TRBJ1-2, with D unresolved. Germline assignment: CDR1 MNHEY and CDR2 SVGEGT. The CDR3 totals 12 residues. The chain's CDR3 is CAGSYSSGGYTF. The CDR3 region has the DNA TGTGCCGGCAGTTACTCTTCTGGGGGCTACACCTTC.

A note on this clonotype: The junction departs from the called germline gene at one end, perhaps through a read error. The V gene is TRBV11-2, the J gene TRBJ1-3; maybe TRBD1 (5 bases). In germline, CDR1 is SGHAT, CDR2 FQNNGV. The CDR3 totals 15 residues. The CDR3 region is CDSSLQQGTGNTIYF. The CDR3 region has the DNA TGTGACAGCAGCCTCCAGCAGGGTACTGGAAACACCATATATTTT.

This clonotype came up many times. V and J are TRBV3-1 and TRBJ1-4; D not certain. The V end lost 1 base, the J end lost 10 bases, and 7 bases lay between the germline ends. The CDR3 extends over 12 amino acids. Germline lookup yields CDR1 LGHDT and CDR2 YNNKEL (reference sequence). DNA of the CDR3: TGTGCCAGCAGCCAAGGAGGTCCAAAACTGTTTTTT. Translating it yields CASSQGGPKLFF.

This clonotype was observed at least ten times. The V and J genes are TRBV28 and TRBJ1-5; 8 nucleotides agree with TRBD1. The CDR3 is 16 residues long. Germline values: CDR1 MDHEN, CDR2 SYDVKM. Trimming cost V 2 bases and J 0 bases; bases outside gene matches: 3. CDR3 nucleotides: TGTGCCAGCAGTTTACCGGGACAGGATAGCAATCAGCCCCAGCATTTT. This sequence encodes CASSLPGQDSNQPQHF.

The sample holds a few counts of this clonotype. The rearrangement joins TRBV6-5 to TRBJ2-3; D remains ambiguous. This CDR3 is built from 14 residues. From germline, CDR1 is MNHEY and CDR2 SVGAGI. Trimming stripped 1 base from V and 4 bases from J, with 9 bases between. The CDR3 DNA follows: TGTGCCAGCAGTTACTTGGGCAGCCCAGATACGCAGTATTTT. Amino acid sequence: CASSYLGSPDTQYF.

Concerning this clonotype itself: This clone may be a read error of a much larger clone one base away. The chain recombines TRBV29-1 with TRBJ1-1, with D perhaps TRBD1 (6 bases). This CDR3 comprises 13 residues. Germline loops: CDR1 SQVTM, CDR2 ANQGSEA. CDR3 protein: CSVAAGQNTGAFF. CDR3 bases: TGCAGCGTTGCAGCAGGACAGAACACTGGAGCTTTCTTT. The variable domain in full, completed from reference TRBV29-1 and TRBJ1-1, reads SAVISQKPSRDICQRGTSLTIQCQVDSQVTMMFWYRQQPGQSLTLIATANQGSEATYESGFVIDKFPISRPNLTFSTLTVSNMSPEDSSIYLCSVAAGQNTGAFFGQGTRLTVV.

This clonotype was seen a few times. This chain joins TRBV19 and TRBJ1-2, with 7 bases matching TRBD1. The length of the CDR3 is 12 residues. The V segment lost 3 bases and the J segment 7 bases; nucleotides outside the gene matches: 2. CDR1 and CDR2 from the germline V gene are LNHDA and SQIVND (reference sequence). The CDR3 here is CASSIGTAGYTF. As DNA, the CDR3 is TGTGCCAGTAGTATCGGGACAGCTGGCTACACCTTC. Full variable domain (missing parts from reference TRBV19 and TRBJ1-2): DGGITQSPKYLFRKEGQNVTLSCEQNLNHDAMYWYRQDPGQGLRLIYYSQIVNDFQKGDIAEGYSVSREKKESFPLTVTSAQKNPTAFYLCASSIGTAGYTFGSGTRLTVV.

The V call is TRBV5-1, the J call TRBJ2-6; 8 bases fit TRBD2. From germline, CDR1 is SGHRS and CDR2 YFSETQ. After removal of 7 bases from V and 4 bases from J, the junction contained 13 bases not matched to a gene. The CDR3 length is 17 residues. The DNA for the CDR3 is TGCGCCAGCTCCCCTCGGGGGGGGGACTCCGGGGCCAACGTCCTGACTTTC. It codes for CASSPRGGDSGANVLTF. Combining the CDR3 with reference TRBV5-1 and TRBJ2-6 gives the whole variable domain KAGVTQTPRYLIKTRGQQVTLSCSPISGHRSVSWYQQTPGQGLQFLFEYFSETQRNKGNFPGRFSGRQFSNSRSEMNVSTLELGDSALYLCASSPRGGDSGANVLTFGAGSRLTVL.

This clonotype has more than one count but fewer than ten. This chain links TRBV4-1 with TRBJ2-1; the D gene is possibly TRBD2 (5 bases). The CDR3 consists of 17 residues. Looked up from germline, CDR1 is MGHRA and CDR2 is YSYEKL. V lost 1 base to trimming and J lost 2 bases, with 15 bases between them. The CDR3 DNA follows: TGCGCCAGCAGCCAAGGGCCCACAAGCGGCCCCTACAATGAGCAGTTCTTC. This sequence encodes CASSQGPTSGPYNEQFF.

This clonotype has a count of ten or more. The rearrangement joins TRBV28 to TRBJ1-2; D is undetermined. With 6 bases removed from V and 5 bases from J, the gap between germline ends came to 10 bases. Germline assignment: CDR1 MDHEN and CDR2 SYDVKM. The CDR3 runs to 12 residues. The CDR3 reads CASRSGTYGYTF. CDR3 coding DNA: TGTGCCAGCAGGTCGGGAACTTATGGCTACACCTTC.

This clonotype was picked up one time. This may come from a read error, since a much larger clone is one base off. This chain links TRBV7-9 with TRBJ2-3; tentative D call: TRBD2 (6 bases). Germline CDR1 SEHNR, CDR2 FQNEAQ (reference sequence). CDR3 length: 15 residues. The CDR3 DNA reads as TGTGCCAGCAGCGCGGACTACAACAACCCAGATACGCGGTATTTT. Protein sequence: CASSADYNNPDTRYF.

Concerning this clonotype: A much larger clone lies a single base off, so this may be a read error. V and J are TRBV12-3 or TRBV12-4 and TRBJ1-5; no clear D. The CDR3 runs to 12 residues. V gave up 4 bases and J gave up 3 bases, with 4 bases separating them. CDR3 in amino acids: CASSSDNQPQHF. In nucleotides, the CDR3 is TGTGCCAGCAGTTCGGACAATCAGCCCCAGCATTTT.

The rearrangement links TRBV20-1 to TRBJ1-6, with 9 positions matching TRBD1. Trimming removed 3 bases from V and 5 bases from J; junction bases left unmatched: 5. CDR3 length equals 15 residues. Germline loops: CDR1 DFQATT, CDR2 SNEGSKA (reference sequence). This CDR3 reads CSARKQGADNSPLHF. Here the CDR3 DNA reads TGCAGTGCTAGGAAACAGGGGGCGGATAATTCACCCCTCCACTTT.

This clonotype has at least ten counts. This sequence joins TRBV2 and TRBJ2-2; maybe TRBD2 (6 bases). Germline loops: CDR1 SNHLY, CDR2 FYNNEI. This CDR3 is 16 amino acids long. V shed 1 base and J shed 6 bases, with 15 bases lying between them. CDR3 in DNA: TGTGCCAGCAGTGAAGGCGGCTTGCGGGGAGCCGGGGAGCTGTTTTTT. As protein: CASSEGGLRGAGELFF.

The CDR3 DNA is TGTGCCACCAGCAGTTGGGGGCAGGGAGAAGATACGCAGTATTTT. The encoded protein is CATSSWGQGEDTQYF. This sequence joins TRBV15 and TRBJ2-3, with TRBD1 as a possible D gene (6 bases). Trimming took off 3 bases at V and 5 bases at J, with 15 bases between the two ends. The CDR3 extends over 15 amino acids. Per germline, CDR1 LNHNV and CDR2 YYDKDF (reference sequence).

The J gene is TRBJ2-2, the V gene TRBV3-1; D might be TRBD1 or TRBD2, each matching 5 bases. CDR3 length: 16 amino acids. Germline CDR1 reads LGHDT; CDR2 reads YNNKEL (reference sequence). V gave up 4 bases and J gave up 1 base, with 13 bases separating them. In DNA form, the CDR3 reads TGTGCCAGCAGCCTTTACAGGACTCTGAACACCGGGGAGCTGTTTTTT. Protein sequence: CASSLYRTLNTGELFF. The whole variable domain, filled in from reference TRBV3-1 and TRBJ2-2, reads DTAVSQTPKYLVTQMGNDKSIKCEQNLGHDTMYWYKQDSKKFLKIMFSYNNKELIINETVPNRFSPKSPDKAHLNLHINSLELGDSAVYFCASSLYRTLNTGELFFGEGSRLTVL.

This chain joins TRBV11-2 and TRBJ2-1; D may be TRBD2 (6 bases). The CDR3 is made up of 12 amino acids. Trimming stripped 5 bases from V and 10 bases from J, with 12 bases between. Germline-derived CDR1 and CDR2 are SGHAT and FQNNGV. This chain's CDR3 is CASSQEGREQFF. The CDR3 nucleotides are TGTGCCAGCAGCCAAGAAGGGAGGGAGCAGTTCTTC. The full variable domain, with the rest looked up from reference TRBV11-2 and TRBJ2-1, is EAGVAQSPRYKIIEKRQSVAFWCNPISGHATLYWYQQILGQGPKLLIQFQNNGVVDDSQLPKDRFSAERLKGVDSTLKIQPAKLEDSAVYLCASSQEGREQFFGPGTRLTVL.

The gene calls are TRBV27 and TRBJ1-1; D is unclear. Trimming removed 1 base at V and 2 bases at J, with 11 bases between. This CDR3 has 15 residues. CDR1 and CDR2 from the germline V gene are MNHEY and SMNVEV (reference sequence). The CDR3 loop reads CASSLWSGLNTEAFF. In nucleotides, the CDR3 is TGTGCCAGCAGTTTATGGTCAGGCTTAAACACTGAAGCTTTCTTT.

This clonotype was recorded at least ten times. The rearrangement joins TRBV15 to TRBJ2-3; D gene unclear. The CDR3 has 16 amino acids. Germline loops: CDR1 LNHNV, CDR2 YYDKDF (reference sequence). V lost 0 bases, J lost 4 bases, and 14 bases lay in between. CDR3 DNA: TGTGCCACCAGCAGAGATAGGATTGTAGGGCCAGATACGCAGTATTTT. Protein: CATSRDRIVGPDTQYF.

This clonotype was recorded a few times. The gene calls are TRBV7-9 and TRBJ2-7, with 14 bases matching TRBD2. Unmatched junction bases numbered 8, after V lost 0 bases and J lost 4 bases. Germline CDR1 reads SEHNR; CDR2 reads FQNEAQ (reference sequence). This CDR3 comprises 18 residues. The CDR3 loop is CASSLAPGLAGGPYEQYF. CDR3 in DNA: TGTGCCAGCAGCTTAGCCCCTGGACTAGCGGGGGGCCCTTACGAGCAGTACTTC.

This clonotype was seen many times. The CDR3 loop reads CASSRTTGANVLTF. The CDR3 bases are TGTGCCAGCAGTAGGACAACGGGGGCCAACGTCCTGACTTTC. The chain couples TRBV2 to TRBJ2-6, with D possibly TRBD1 on 5 matching bases. This CDR3 comprises 14 residues. CDR1 is SNHLY and CDR2 is FYNNEI in the germline V gene. The V end was cut by 5 bases, the J end by 4 bases, with 9 bases between.

Only a few counts were recorded for this clonotype. The chain has TRBV20-1 and TRBJ1-5, with D hard to call. Trimming shortened V by 3 bases and J by 0 bases, and 9 bases separated the two germline ends. Germline CDR1 reads DFQATT; CDR2 reads SNEGSKA (reference sequence). The CDR3 is 14 amino acids. The CDR3 DNA follows: TGCAGTGCTAGTATTCCTTATAGCAATCAGCCCCAGCATTTT. Its translation: CSASIPYSNQPQHF.

V and J are TRBV28 and TRBJ2-7; D remains unclear. Germline V gene lookup returns CDR1 MDHEN and CDR2 SYDVKM. Trimming cost V 3 bases and J 7 bases, with 10 bases left between them. This CDR3 region has 12 residues. CDR3 region: CASSFPRDEQYF. The CDR3 DNA is TGTGCCAGCAGTTTTCCCCGCGATGAGCAGTACTTC.